Detailed here is one TCR beta chain. This specimen belongs to a study of chemoradiotherapy in HPV16-positive cancers. Repertoires were sampled repeatedly during chemoradiotherapy. Data came from immunoSEQ multiplex PCR; TCRdb stores just in-frame clones and leaves some out. The sample records roughly 16,000 clones, roughly three quarters being singletons. The length of the CDR3 is 13 residues. V lost 4 bases and J 8 bases, leaving 14 bases between the germline ends. Germline V gene data show CDR1 as SGDLS and CDR2 as YYNGEE. This TCR was recovered from a human donor with HPV-associated anogenital cancer. This material was acquired from a patient who underwent chemoradiotherapy. This chain uses TRBV9 with TRBJ2-3; the D gene is possibly TRBD2 (6 bases). CDR3 in amino acids: CASSSRAGGTQYF. The CDR3 DNA is TGTGCCAGCAGCTCCCGGGCCGGGGGTACGCAGTATTTT.